This T cell receptor beta chain was identified in a study of shared clonotypes between healthy human individuals. The CDR3 extends over 13 amino acids. V shed 6 bases and J 1 base; nucleotides not matched to a gene: 2. Germline assignment: CDR1 MNHNY and CDR2 SVGAGI (reference sequence). As regards this clone: Other nucleotide sequences in the sample specify the same CDR3.

Generated by immunoSEQ multiplex PCR, the TCRdb table keeps only in-frame clones and is missing some. Altogether approximately 2.4 million clones are present, 95% being singletons, with the ten largest covering roughly 0.13%. The chain carries TRBV6-6 and TRBJ2-7; TRBD2 aligns across 8 bases. The sample comprised naive CD4+ T cells sorted from blood. The sample's subset: CD45RA+ positively selected. The receptor comes from a man aged 18 to 29 in good health. The CDR3 spells CASSPGGSYEQYF. The CDR3 nucleotides are TGTGCCAGCAGCCCGGGGGGGTCCTACGAGCAGTACTTC.